Listed here are 21 T cell receptor beta chains from one sample, sequenced in a study of cytomegalovirus exposure and HLA in healthy donors. The study ran its PCR with 60 Vbeta and 13 Jbeta primers. Using immunoSEQ multiplex PCR, the repertoire was profiled, and TCRdb retains in-frame clones only, with some absent. The table lists fewer than 150,000 clones, approximately 80% of them singletons. The sequencing input was PBMCs. Receptors originate from a man between 50 and 59 years old in good health and CMV-seronegative.

The chain is built from TRBV4-2 and TRBJ1-1, with D possibly TRBD1 on 5 matching bases. Trimming left V 1 base short and J 10 bases short, with 10 bases between. In germline, CDR1 is LGHNA, CDR2 YNFKEQ. The CDR3 covers 12 residues. The CDR3 nucleotides read TGTGCCAGCAGCCAAGGGGGGGGTGGAGCTTTCTTT. Translation gives CASSQGGGGAFF.

The J gene is TRBJ1-1, the V gene TRBV7-6; TRBD1 is a possible D gene (6 bases). This CDR3 spans 14 amino acids. The germline CDR1 and CDR2 sequences are SGHVS and FNYEAQ. Trimming stripped 5 bases from V and 5 bases from J, with 15 bases between. Here the CDR3 DNA reads TGTGCCAGCAGCCAAATAGGGGGTACGACTGAAGCTTTCTTT. The encoded protein is CASSQIGGTTEAFF.

This clone was seen a single time. The chain combines TRBV7-9 with TRBJ1-1; a weak D match, TRBD1 (5 bases). Germline-derived CDR1 and CDR2 are SEHNR and FQNEAQ (reference sequence). V lost 8 bases, J lost 12 bases, and 22 bases lay in between. The length of the CDR3 is 13 residues. CDR3 sequence: CASSDGRGRGSFF. In DNA form, the CDR3 reads TGTGCCAGCTCCGACGGTCGAGGCCGGGGGTCTTTCTTT.

This clone has only one observation. The V call is TRBV11-1, the J call TRBJ1-1, with D perhaps matching TRBD1 (6 bases). V lost 3 bases and J 3 bases, leaving 14 bases between the germline ends. CDR1 is SGHAT, CDR2 FQDESV, per germline (reference sequence). The CDR3 is made up of 15 amino acids. In DNA form, the CDR3 reads TGTGCCAGCAGCTTCGAATCGAACAGGGACACTGAAGCTTTCTTT. This codes for CASSFESNRDTEAFF.

The chain carries TRBV7-2 and TRBJ2-1; 8 nucleotides agree with TRBD1. The CDR3 spans 17 residues. Trimming took 5 bases from V and 0 from J; bases not matched to a gene: 9. In germline, CDR1 is SGHTA, CDR2 FQGNSA. The CDR3 is CASSTWTGLSSYNEQFF. In DNA form, the CDR3 reads TGTGCCAGCAGCACTTGGACAGGGCTAAGCTCCTACAATGAGCAGTTCTTC. The variable domain in full, completed from reference TRBV7-2 and TRBJ2-1, reads GAGVSQSPSNKVTEKGKDVELRCDPISGHTALYWYRQSLGQGLEFLIYFQGNSAPDKSGLPSDRFSAERTGGSVSTLTIQRTQQEDSAVYLCASSTWTGLSSYNEQFFGPGTRLTVL.

The chain recombines TRBV10-3 with TRBJ2-2, with TRBD2 matching over 9 bases. J lost 7 bases, V lost 3 bases, and 3 bases had no gene match. This CDR3 region has 14 residues. The V gene's germline CDR1 is ENHRY and CDR2 SYGVKD. CDR3 nucleotides: TGTGCCATCAGTGAAAGTAGCGGGGGCGGGGAGCTGTTTTTT. Its translation is CAISESSGGGELFF.

This clone was observed a handful of times. V is TRBV4-2 and J is TRBJ1-4, with a weak D call TRBD1 (6 bases). Germline V lookup: CDR1 LGHNA, CDR2 YNFKEQ. Trimming left V 1 base short and J 14 bases short, with 17 bases between. The CDR3 has 14 amino acids. The CDR3 is CASSQVRQGGRLFF. For the CDR3, the DNA is TGTGCCAGCAGCCAAGTGAGACAAGGGGGTCGTCTGTTTTTT.

The table lists this clone with a count of one. V gene TRBV7-2 combines with J gene TRBJ2-7; 11 bases fit TRBD1. This CDR3 has 16 amino acids. With V trimmed by 3 bases and J by 0 bases, 4 bases remained unmatched. Per the germline V gene, CDR1 is SGHTA and CDR2 is FQGNSA. CDR3 bases: TGTGCCAGCAGCTTGACCGGGACAGGGGGCTCCTACGAGCAGTACTTC. It encodes CASSLTGTGGSYEQYF.

This chain's CDR3 is CATLGQGSRTEAFF. The DNA of the CDR3 is TGTGCCACCCTCGGCCAGGGATCCAGGACTGAAGCTTTCTTT. The chain is built from TRBV25-1 and TRBJ1-1; possibly TRBD1 for D (5 bases). This CDR3 is 14 amino acids long. Trimming shortened V by 10 bases and J by 5 bases, and 20 bases separated the two germline ends. CDR1 MGHDK and CDR2 SYGVNS come from the germline V gene.

The chain has TRBV6-4 and TRBJ1-5; D uncertain. Trimming took 4 bases from V and 2 from J, leaving 6 bases between them. The CDR3 runs 13 residues. Germline CDR1 is MRHNA and CDR2 is SNTAGT. CDR3 DNA: TGTGCCAGCAGTGCCCAGGGCAATCAGCCCCAGCATTTT. This gives the protein CASSAQGNQPQHF.

The chain recombines TRBV5-8 with TRBJ2-7; a weak D match, TRBD2 (6 bases). Trimming pared 1 base from V and 2 bases from J, leaving 10 bases between. The germline V gene encodes CDR1 SGHTS and CDR2 YDEGEE. This CDR3 is 14 amino acids long. The CDR3 DNA reads TGTGCCAGCAGCTTGCGGGGGAGAACCTACGAGCAGTACTTC. Protein sequence: CASSLRGRTYEQYF. The entire variable domain, with the rest obtained from reference TRBV5-8 and TRBJ2-7, is as follows: EAGVTQSPTHLIKTRGQQATLRCSPISGHTSVYWYQQALGLGLQFLLWYDEGEERNRGNFPPRFSGRQFPNYSSELNVNALELEDSALYLCASSLRGRTYEQYFGPGTRLTVT.

Only one count was recorded for this clone. The chain carries TRBV29-1 and TRBJ1-2; D is undetermined. Germline CDR1 SQVTM, CDR2 ANQGSEA. V lost 3 bases to trimming and J lost 6 bases, with 11 bases between them. The CDR3 loop spans 12 amino acids. CDR3 loop: CSVDGSGNGYTF. CDR3 sequence (DNA): TGCAGCGTTGATGGCAGCGGAAATGGCTACACCTTC.

The V gene is TRBV28, the J gene TRBJ2-7; D remains unclear. The germline gives CDR1 MDHEN, CDR2 SYDVKM. This CDR3 is built from 11 residues. The germline V and J ends were trimmed by 5 bases and 5 bases, with 7 bases remaining between them. The CDR3 nucleotides are TGTGCCAGCAGTCCCTACGACGAGCAGTACTTC. As protein: CASSPYDEQYF. The variable domain in full, completed from reference TRBV28 and TRBJ2-7, reads DVKVTQSSRYLVKRTGEKVFLECVQDMDHENMFWYRQDPGLGLRLIYFSYDVKMKEKGDIPEGYSVSREKKERFSLILESASTNQTSMYLCASSPYDEQYFGPGTRLTVT.

J is TRBJ1-5 and V is TRBV28; perhaps TRBD1 as D (5 bases). Trimming shortened V by 7 bases and J by 0 bases, and 10 bases separated the two germline ends. This CDR3 contains 14 residues. CDR1 is MDHEN and CDR2 is SYDVKM in the germline V gene. The CDR3 region has the DNA TGTGCCAGCACCACCGGGGGTAGCAATCAGCCCCAGCATTTT. Protein product: CASTTGGSNQPQHF.

J is TRBJ1-2 and V is TRBV6-5, with a tentative D call TRBD1 (6 bases). Between the trimmed V and J ends, which lost 6 bases and 0 bases, there was a span of 11 bases. CDR3 length: 14 residues. Germline lookup yields CDR1 MNHEY and CDR2 SVGAGI. In DNA form, the CDR3 reads TGTGCCAGCAGGAGACAGGAGCCTAACTATGGCTACACCTTC. Translating gives CASRRQEPNYGYTF.

The genes are TRBV7-2 and TRBJ1-6, with no clear D. Trimming removed 1 base at V and 8 bases at J, with 15 bases between. Germline V gene sequence: CDR1 SGHTA, CDR2 FQGNSA. CDR3 length equals 16 residues. CDR3 coding DNA: TGTGCCAGCAGCTTAGAAGCTCGGGTTGGCGATTCACCCCTCCACTTT. Its translation: CASSLEARVGDSPLHF.

This rearrangement joins TRBV6-1 to TRBJ2-5, with 7 nucleotides matching TRBD2. Germline assignment: CDR1 MNHNS and CDR2 SASEGT. The ends lost 7 bases at V and 1 base at J; junction bases unmatched: 6. The CDR3 is 14 residues long. CDR3 sequence reads: CASIPGLRQETQYF. In nucleotides, the CDR3 is TGTGCCAGCATCCCGGGACTACGCCAAGAGACCCAGTACTTC.

The chain employs TRBV27 and TRBJ1-6; the match to TRBD1 covers 8 bases. In germline, CDR1 is MNHEY, CDR2 SMNVEV (reference sequence). CDR3 length: 16 residues. V lost 6 bases to trimming and J lost 3 bases; unmatched junction nucleotides: 7. The DNA for the CDR3 is TGTGCCAGCAGATCCCCTGGACAGGGCTATAATTCACCCCTCCACTTT. Translating it yields CASRSPGQGYNSPLHF.

V gene TRBV28 combines with J gene TRBJ2-1, with D possibly matching TRBD2 (5 bases). V was pared by 10 bases and J by 6 bases, with 10 bases between. Germline V lookup: CDR1 MDHEN, CDR2 SYDVKM. This CDR3 is built from 11 residues. The CDR3 nucleotides are TGTGCCACTACGGGGATCAATGAGCAGTTCTTC. It codes for CATTGINEQFF.

The rearrangement joins TRBV28 to TRBJ2-3, with D perhaps TRBD2 (5 bases). Germline V CDR1 and CDR2: MDHEN, SYDVKM. V was clipped by 3 bases and J by 6 bases, with 25 bases between them. This CDR3 has 18 residues. CDR3: CASSFFDWTQLVSDTQYF. Written as DNA, the CDR3 is TGTGCCAGCAGTTTTTTCGATTGGACCCAACTAGTAAGCGATACGCAGTATTTT.

This chain joins TRBV7-2 and TRBJ2-2; 10 positions match TRBD2. CDR3 length equals 17 residues. Per germline, CDR1 SGHTA and CDR2 FQGNSA. The trim removed 5 bases at V and 3 bases at J, leaving 9 bases unmatched. Here the CDR3 DNA reads TGTGCCAGCAGCCCCCATCCTAGCGGGAGTTACACCGGGGAGCTGTTTTTT. This translates into CASSPHPSGSYTGELFF.